One and the same sample provided the 30 T cell receptor beta chains below, sequenced in a study of T cell responses to AZD1222 COVID-19 vaccine. Assay used: immunoSEQ multiplex PCR; TCRdb lists only in-frame clones, some missing. Of more than 75,000 clones detected, approximately 87% appear once; the ten largest clones hold about 25%. The sequences come from peripheral blood, collected on day 0 of AZD1222 vaccination. The receptors here all came from an adult in good health.

The chain employs TRBV28 and TRBJ2-4; 7 bases match TRBD2. Germline CDR1 reads MDHEN; CDR2 reads SYDVKM. The length of the CDR3 is 19 residues. V gave up 5 bases and J gave up 1 base; unmatched junction bases: 17. The CDR3 DNA is TGTGCCAGCAGTCCCCCGGGAAGCAAGCGGGGCCTGGCCAAAAACATTCAGTACTTC. Translating gives CASSPPGSKRGLAKNIQYF. Full variable domain (rest looked up from reference TRBV28 and TRBJ2-4): DVKVTQSSRYLVKRTGEKVFLECVQDMDHENMFWYRQDPGLGLRLIYFSYDVKMKEKGDIPEGYSVSREKKERFSLILESASTNQTSMYLCASSPPGSKRGLAKNIQYFGAGTRLSVL.

V and J are TRBV19 and TRBJ1-5; D gene uncertain. V was shortened by 0 bases and J by 0 bases, with 12 bases between the two germline ends. In germline, CDR1 is LNHDA, CDR2 SQIVND (reference sequence). The CDR3 has 17 residues. CDR3 nucleotide sequence: TGTGCCAGTAGTATAGATGGGCAGGCCTATAGCAATCAGCCCCAGCATTTT. Translating it yields CASSIDGQAYSNQPQHF.

V gene TRBV18 combines with J gene TRBJ1-5, with 7 nucleotides matching TRBD1. Trimming at V came to 0 bases and at J to 2 bases, leaving 4 bases not matched to a gene. The CDR3 covers 16 residues. Looked up from germline, CDR1 is KGHSH and CDR2 is LQKENI. The CDR3 here is CASSPPGGGGNQPQHF. CDR3 sequence (DNA): TGTGCCAGCTCACCACCAGGGGGCGGGGGCAATCAGCCCCAGCATTTT.

This sequence joins TRBV19 and TRBJ1-1; D remains unclear. The CDR3 length is 13 residues. V dropped 7 bases and J dropped 3 bases, with 12 bases sitting between them. Germline V gene data show CDR1 as LNHDA and CDR2 as SQIVND (reference sequence). CDR3 sequence reads: CASTKVRHTEAFF. CDR3 DNA: TGTGCCAGTACGAAGGTCCGGCACACTGAAGCTTTCTTT.

DNA for the CDR3: TGTGCCACCAGTGATTCCGGGGAGTTTCGAGATACGCAGTATTTT. Protein product: CATSDSGEFRDTQYF. The chain joins TRBV24-1 to TRBJ2-3, with a weak D call TRBD2 (5 bases). This CDR3 region has 15 residues. The germline V gene encodes CDR1 KGHDR and CDR2 SFDVKD. The V end was cut by 2 bases, the J end by 5 bases, with 13 bases between.

The V call is TRBV19, the J call TRBJ1-5, with D perhaps TRBD1 (5 bases). The CDR3 is made up of 14 amino acids. Germline V CDR1 and CDR2: LNHDA, SQIVND (reference sequence). V lost 2 bases to trimming and J lost 7 bases, with 12 bases between them. CDR3 in amino acids: CASSISGLGQPQHF. CDR3 in DNA: TGTGCCAGTAGTATATCAGGGCTTGGGCAGCCCCAGCATTTT.

The chain joins TRBV21-1 to TRBJ2-3; the table's D gene call, TRBD1, was not cross checked with the DNA. TRBV21-1 is a documented pseudogene. CDR3 length equals 14 residues. The CDR3, as DNA: TGTGCCACCTCGCCCAGGGCCCCCACAGATACGCAGTATTTT. Protein: CATSPRAPTDTQYF.

This clone was recorded only once. The chain has TRBV30 and TRBJ2-7; 8 bases are a match to TRBD1. The CDR3 has 11 residues. The V gene's germline CDR1 is GTSNPN and CDR2 SVGIG (reference sequence). Germline trimming cut 3 bases from V and 11 bases from J; bases unmatched to any gene: 6. CDR3 protein: CAWRGQVWEYF. The CDR3 nucleotides are TGTGCCTGGAGGGGACAGGTCTGGGAGTACTTC.

The chain has TRBV18 and TRBJ2-3; no reliable D call. Trimming left V 2 bases short and J 4 bases short, with 1 base between. Per germline, CDR1 KGHSH and CDR2 LQKENI. The length of the CDR3 is 11 residues. DNA for the CDR3: TGTGCCAGCTCACCATCAGATACGCAGTATTTT. Translation: CASSPSDTQYF.

The chain combines TRBV11-1 with TRBJ1-1; 11 nucleotides align to TRBD1. The CDR3 is 15 residues long. Germline CDR1 reads SGHAT; CDR2 reads FQDESV (reference sequence). V lost 5 bases to trimming and J lost 7 bases; unmatched junction nucleotides: 9. The CDR3, as DNA: TGTGCCAGCAGCCGCCCCGGGACAGGGGGGAATGAAGCTTTCTTT. It codes for CASSRPGTGGNEAFF. The full variable domain, in which reference TRBV11-1 and TRBJ1-1 provide the parts outside the CDR3, is EAEVAQSPRYKITEKSQAVAFWCDPISGHATLYWYRQILGQGPELLVQFQDESVVDDSQLPKDRFSAERLKGVDSTLKIQPAELGDSAMYLCASSRPGTGGNEAFFGQGTRLTVV.

The chain recombines TRBV28 with TRBJ2-7; 9 bases are shared with TRBD1. The germline V gene encodes CDR1 MDHEN and CDR2 SYDVKM. V lost 5 bases, J lost 4 bases, and 9 bases stayed unmatched. The CDR3 runs to 15 residues. CDR3 in DNA: TGTGCCAGCAGTCCCCGGGGGACAGGGAAGTACGAGCAGTACTTC. It yields the protein CASSPRGTGKYEQYF.

The table lists this clone with a few counts. The same CDR3 arises from other DNA sequences in this sample as well. The chain has TRBV28 and TRBJ2-7; no definite D call. The ends were cut back, 1 base at V and 3 bases at J, with 4 bases in the middle. Germline loops: CDR1 MDHEN, CDR2 SYDVKM. CDR3 size: 12 residues. The CDR3 nucleotides are TGTGCCAGCAGTTTATCTTACTACGAGCAGTACTTC. This translates into CASSLSYYEQYF.

The chain uses TRBV5-1 and TRBJ2-2, with TRBD1 matching over 9 bases. Looked up from germline, CDR1 is SGHRS and CDR2 is YFSETQ. This CDR3 region has 17 residues. With V trimmed by 2 bases and J by 4 bases, 9 bases remained unmatched. The CDR3 spells CASSFYGTGLGTGELFF. The CDR3 DNA sequence: TGCGCCAGCAGCTTTTACGGGACAGGGTTGGGCACCGGGGAGCTGTTTTTT.

The chain is built from TRBV10-3 and TRBJ2-5; 8 bases map to TRBD2. Germline V lookup: CDR1 ENHRY, CDR2 SYGVKD. The CDR3 is made up of 16 amino acids. The V gene end was trimmed by 3 bases and the J gene end by 3 bases; junction bases not matched to a gene: 9. DNA of the CDR3: TGTGCCATCAGTGATCGCCAGCGGGAGTCGGAAGAGACCCAGTACTTC. This codes for CAISDRQRESEETQYF.

This sequence joins TRBV5-1 and TRBJ2-7; the match to TRBD2 covers 7 bases. The CDR3 is made up of 15 amino acids. The V segment lost 4 bases and the J segment 2 bases; nucleotides outside the gene matches: 9. Germline CDR1 is SGHRS and CDR2 is YFSETQ. The CDR3 protein is CASSHLSGGTYEQYF. The CDR3 bases are TGCGCCAGCAGCCACCTCTCCGGGGGGACCTACGAGCAGTACTTC. The full variable domain, its missing parts supplied by reference TRBV5-1 and TRBJ2-7, is KAGVTQTPRYLIKTRGQQVTLSCSPISGHRSVSWYQQTPGQGLQFLFEYFSETQRNKGNFPGRFSGRQFSNSRSEMNVSTLELGDSALYLCASSHLSGGTYEQYFGPGTRLTVT.

The chain carries TRBV19 and TRBJ2-5, with D perhaps TRBD1 (5 bases). CDR3 size: 16 residues. V gave up 5 bases and J gave up 1 base, with 17 bases separating them. The germline V gene encodes CDR1 LNHDA and CDR2 SQIVND (reference sequence). In DNA, the CDR3 is TGTGCCAGTAGTCCCCTCCAGACAGAGCCCCAAGAGACCCAGTACTTC. Translation gives CASSPLQTEPQETQYF. Variable domain in full (rest from reference TRBV19 and TRBJ2-5): DGGITQSPKYLFRKEGQNVTLSCEQNLNHDAMYWYRQDPGQGLRLIYYSQIVNDFQKGDIAEGYSVSREKKESFPLTVTSAQKNPTAFYLCASSPLQTEPQETQYFGPGTRLLVL.

The chain links TRBV3-1 (or the pseudogene TRBV3-2) to TRBJ2-3; D gene unclear. The germline gives CDR1 LGHDT, CDR2 YNNKEL (reference sequence). The V gene lost 1 base and the J gene lost 4 bases, with 18 bases spanning the gap. The CDR3 is made up of 17 amino acids. The CDR3 here is CASSQARRPRGPDTQYF. CDR3 bases: TGTGCCAGCAGCCAAGCCCGACGGCCTAGAGGCCCAGATACGCAGTATTTT.

V and J are TRBV5-1 and TRBJ1-2; 8 bases fit TRBD1. Germline CDR1 SGHRS, CDR2 YFSETQ. The CDR3 has 13 amino acids. J was trimmed by 8 bases and V by 3 bases; bases with no gene match: 6. Here the CDR3 reads CASSSGQEEGYTF. CDR3 nucleotide sequence: TGCGCCAGCAGCTCGGGACAGGAGGAAGGCTACACCTTC.

The V call is TRBV24-1, the J call TRBJ2-3, with 13 nucleotides matching TRBD2. Germline V gives CDR1 KGHDR, CDR2 SFDVKD. The CDR3 covers 16 residues. V dropped 6 bases and J dropped 4; count of bases not matched to a gene: 6. Here the CDR3 DNA reads TGTGCCACCAGTATAAGGACTAGCGGGAGACCAGATACGCAGTATTTT. Its translation is CATSIRTSGRPDTQYF.

This sequence joins TRBV19 and TRBJ2-3; 10 positions match TRBD2. V was pared by 5 bases and J by 4 bases, with 9 bases of the junction left unmatched. The CDR3 is 16 amino acids. CDR1 LNHDA and CDR2 SQIVND come from the germline V gene (reference sequence). CDR3 residues: CASSPRDSGRSDTQYF. The CDR3 DNA reads TGTGCCAGTAGTCCCCGGGATAGCGGGAGGTCAGATACGCAGTATTTT.

As regards this clone: Other DNA sequences from this sample encode an identical CDR3 as well. The chain joins TRBV28 to TRBJ2-7; 7 bases match TRBD1. This CDR3 contains 15 residues. V trimming: 2 bases; J trimming: 1 base; junction bases outside the gene matches: 5. Germline V gives CDR1 MDHEN, CDR2 SYDVKM. The CDR3 bases are TGTGCCAGCAGTTTACCTGGGACAGCTTCCTACGAGCAGTACTTC. This sequence encodes CASSLPGTASYEQYF.

In DNA, the CDR3 is TGTGCCAGCAGCTCGGGACTAGGGGCCTCCGAGCAGTACTTC. Amino acids: CASSSGLGASEQYF. The V gene is TRBV28, the J gene TRBJ2-7, with TRBD2 identical over 8 bases. The CDR3 sequence is 14 residues long. CDR1 is MDHEN, CDR2 SYDVKM, per germline. With V trimmed by 6 bases and J by 6 bases, 10 bases remained unmatched.

The J gene is TRBJ2-3, the V gene TRBV5-6, with D uncertain. V gave up 5 bases and J gave up 5 bases, with 6 bases separating them. CDR3 length: 11 amino acids. Germline values: CDR1 SGHDT, CDR2 YYEEEE. The CDR3 reads CASRQGDTQYF. CDR3 coding DNA: TGTGCCAGCAGGCAAGGAGATACGCAGTATTTT.

This clone is a singleton in its sample. The chain uses TRBV9 and TRBJ1-5, with D possibly TRBD1 on 5 matching bases. The ends were cut back, 3 bases at V and 4 bases at J, with 14 bases in the middle. This CDR3 comprises 15 residues. CDR1 and CDR2 from the germline V gene are SGDLS and YYNGEE. The CDR3 coding sequence is TGTGCCAGCAGCGCGGGACCTTCGGGTAATCAGCCCCAGCATTTT. Amino acids: CASSAGPSGNQPQHF.

The rearrangement links TRBV3-1 (or the pseudogene TRBV3-2) to TRBJ2-7, with a possible D match to TRBD2 (6 bases). The germline V gene has CDR1 LGHDT and CDR2 YNNKEL (reference sequence). With 4 bases removed from V and 3 bases from J, the gap between germline ends came to 13 bases. This CDR3 spans 14 amino acids. CDR3 loop: CASSPPRRVYEQYF. The CDR3 DNA is TGTGCCAGCAGCCCCCCGAGGAGGGTCTACGAGCAGTACTTC.

The chain uses TRBV28 and TRBJ2-5; D is unclear. Deletions cut 2 bases from V and 4 bases from J, with 5 bases between. Germline CDR1 MDHEN, CDR2 SYDVKM. CDR3 length: 12 residues. CDR3 loop: CASSLTSETQYF. The CDR3 bases are TGTGCCAGCAGTTTAACTTCAGAGACCCAGTACTTC.

This clone is hyperexpanded (1% or more) in the sample. The V call is TRBV5-1, the J call TRBJ2-5, with a possible D match to TRBD1 (5 bases). CDR3 length: 15 residues. V gave up 3 bases and J gave up 1 base, with 13 bases separating them. Germline lookup yields CDR1 SGHRS and CDR2 YFSETQ. CDR3 sequence: CASSWGLGGQETQYF. The CDR3 DNA reads as TGCGCCAGCAGCTGGGGCCTCGGCGGCCAAGAGACCCAGTACTTC.

This chain connects TRBV30 to TRBJ1-1, with 9 bases that match TRBD1. The CDR3 contains 14 residues. V dropped 6 bases and J dropped 1; count of bases not matched to a gene: 6. From germline, CDR1 is GTSNPN and CDR2 SVGIG (reference sequence). The CDR3 spells CACRPGQGNTEAFF. CDR3 DNA: TGTGCCTGCCGCCCGGGACAGGGGAACACTGAAGCTTTCTTT.

The chain carries TRBV5-1 and TRBJ2-1, with a weak D call TRBD2 (6 bases). Germline V gene sequence: CDR1 SGHRS, CDR2 YFSETQ. V shed 7 bases and J shed 4 bases, with 18 bases lying between them. CDR3 length equals 15 residues. CDR3 in DNA: TGCGCCAGCTTCTCCCGGGACTCGAGATACAATGAGCAGTTCTTC. This encodes CASFSRDSRYNEQFF.

The sample holds a few counts of this clone. Here the CDR3 DNA reads TGTGCCACCAGTGAAGCCGGCAAGCCCCAGCATTTT. This translates into CATSEAGKPQHF. The gene calls are TRBV24-1 and TRBJ1-5; D gene uncertain. This CDR3 region has 12 residues. The germline V gene encodes CDR1 KGHDR and CDR2 SFDVKD. The germline V and J ends were trimmed by 4 bases and 8 bases, with 8 bases remaining between them.